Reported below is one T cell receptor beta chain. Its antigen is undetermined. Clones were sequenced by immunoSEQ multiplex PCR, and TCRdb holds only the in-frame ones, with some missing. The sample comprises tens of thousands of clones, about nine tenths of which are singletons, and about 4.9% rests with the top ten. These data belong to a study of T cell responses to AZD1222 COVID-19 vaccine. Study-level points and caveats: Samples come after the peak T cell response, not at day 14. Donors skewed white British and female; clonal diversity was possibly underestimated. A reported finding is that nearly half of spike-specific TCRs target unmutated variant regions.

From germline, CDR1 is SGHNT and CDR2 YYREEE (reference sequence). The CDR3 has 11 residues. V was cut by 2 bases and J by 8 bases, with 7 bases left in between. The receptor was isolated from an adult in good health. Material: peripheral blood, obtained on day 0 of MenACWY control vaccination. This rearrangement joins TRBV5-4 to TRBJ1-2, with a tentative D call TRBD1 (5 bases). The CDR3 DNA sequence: TGTGCCAGCAGCTTCGACAGAGGCTACACCTTC. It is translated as CASSFDRGYTF.